This T cell receptor beta chain was obtained from a study of T cell responses to AZD1222 COVID-19 vaccine. The overall study: Pooling of second doses given at about 4 or about 12 weeks was done.

The ends lost 8 bases at V and 4 bases at J; junction bases unmatched: 5. The CDR3 totals 13 residues. Germline CDR1 and CDR2: SGHTA and FQGTGA. Clones were read by immunoSEQ multiplex PCR, and TCRdb kept only the in-frame ones, dropping some. The sample holds 140,000 to 150,000 clones, about 94% seen once. This chain uses TRBV7-3 with TRBJ1-3, with 7 positions matching TRBD1. Material: peripheral blood, obtained on day 0 of AZD1222 vaccination. The clonotype was recovered from an adult in good health. Written as DNA, the CDR3 is TGTGCCAGCGGACAGGTCGGCGGAAACACCATATATTTT. It codes for CASGQVGGNTIYF.